A selection of T cell receptor beta chains follows, all from one sample in a study of vaccination effects on CD4 cells after COVID-19. Their target antigens are unknown. Generated by immunoSEQ multiplex PCR, the TCRdb table keeps only in-frame clones and is missing some. This table has 75,000 to 100,000 clones, roughly 80% appearing once. The sequencing here drew on CD4+ T cells from PBMCs cultured with HCoV-OC43 spike peptides, taken after COVID-19 vaccination. These receptors all come from a human donor who received a COVID-19 vaccine. Each CDR3 is given with its conserved first and last residue. The D gene is left open where the match is weak. The size field is filled for only some rows; it gives once, few, many or a size class.

D,J,size,V,CDR3,DNA
NA,TRBJ1-1,once,TRBV7-8,CASSFTTLMNTEAFF,TGTGCCAGCAGCTTTACAACGCTCATGAACACTGAAGCTTTCTTT
NA,TRBJ1-5,NA,TRBV15,CATSRDPGPRTSQPQHF,TGTGCCACCAGCAGAGATCCGGGACCCCGGACGAGTCAGCCCCAGCATTTT
NA,TRBJ2-1,NA,TRBV28,CASSPSANNEQFF,TGTGCCAGCAGTCCGTCGGCAAACAATGAGCAGTTCTTC
NA,TRBJ2-2,once,TRBV2,CASTSGTSGELFF,TGTGCCAGCACTTCCGGTACTTCTGGGGAGCTGTTTTTT
NA,TRBJ1-6,NA,TRBV9,CASSSGGSSYNSPLHF,TGTGCCAGCAGCTCGGGGGGGAGCTCCTATAATTCACCCCTCCACTTT
TRBD1,TRBJ2-1,NA,TRBV6-6,CASSIPGQGSYNEQFF,TGTGCCAGCAGTATCCCGGGACAGGGATCCTACAATGAGCAGTTCTTC
NA,TRBJ1-1,NA,TRBV5-1,CASTKELLGTEAFF,TGCGCCAGCACAAAAGAATTGCTGGGCACTGAAGCTTTCTTT
TRBD2,TRBJ2-1,NA,TRBV6-5,CATQRGGNNEQFF,TGTGCCACCCAACGGGGAGGGAACAATGAGCAGTTCTTC
NA,TRBJ2-4,NA,TRBV4-1,CASSQGRWTDKNIQYF,TGCGCCAGCAGCCAAGGGAGGTGGACAGATAAAAACATTCAGTACTTC
NA,TRBJ1-4,NA,TRBV18,CASSKTALEKLFF,TGTGCCAGCTCAAAGACAGCTCTTGAAAAACTGTTTTTT
NA,TRBJ1-1,NA,TRBV2,CASKGQPNTEAFF,TGTGCCAGCAAGGGACAACCGAACACTGAAGCTTTCTTT
NA,TRBJ2-2,NA,TRBV6-9,CASSLPWTTGELFF,TGTGCCAGCAGTTTGCCCTGGACCACCGGGGAGCTGTTTTTT
NA,TRBJ2-1,NA,TRBV13,CASSLRTASVREQFF,TGTGCCAGCAGCTTAAGGACGGCTAGCGTCCGTGAGCAGTTCTTC
NA,TRBJ1-2,NA,TRBV15,CATSREGTGIGSRYGYTF,TGTGCCACCAGCAGAGAAGGTACGGGAATCGGCAGCCGGTATGGCTACACCTTC
NA,TRBJ2-3,NA,TRBV6-5,CASSSRPTDTQYF,TGTGCCAGCAGTTCCAGGCCCACAGATACGCAGTATTTT
NA,TRBJ1-2,NA,TRBV7-2,CASSLAGYGYTF,TGTGCCAGCAGCTTAGCTGGGTATGGCTACACCTTC
NA,TRBJ1-2,NA,TRBV7-9,CASRSGMSNYGYTF,TGTGCCAGCAGGTCCGGGATGTCTAACTATGGCTACACCTTC
NA,TRBJ2-1,NA,TRBV12-5,CASGLTVNNEQFF,TGTGCTAGTGGTTTGACAGTTAACAATGAGCAGTTCTTC
TRBD1,TRBJ1-4,few,TRBV7-9,CASSQNTGGVEKLFF,TGTGCCAGCAGCCAGAACACAGGGGGCGTTGAAAAACTGTTTTTT
NA,TRBJ1-5,NA,TRBV28,CASSEISQPQHF,TGTGCCAGCAGTGAAATTAGTCAGCCCCAGCATTTT
NA,TRBJ2-1,NA,TRBV7-8,CASSLPPYNEQFF,TGTGCCAGCAGCCTCCCCCCCTACAATGAGCAGTTCTTC
NA,TRBJ2-2,once,TRBV9,CASTRGAGELFF,TGTGCCAGCACCCGAGGTGCAGGGGAGCTGTTTTTT
TRBD2,TRBJ2-5,NA,TRBV7-7,CASSPVSGGQETQYF,TGTGCCAGCAGCCCCGTGAGCGGGGGGCAAGAGACCCAGTACTTC
NA,TRBJ2-1,NA,TRBV5-5,CASSPMLNEQFF,TGTGCCAGCAGCCCAATGTTAAATGAGCAGTTCTTC
NA,TRBJ1-2,NA,TRBV12-3/TRBV12-4,CASRYREGYTF,TGTGCCAGCAGATACAGGGAGGGCTACACCTTC
NA,TRBJ1-1,few,TRBV7-3,CASSLRGGTEAFF,TGTGCCAGCAGCTTAAGGGGGGGGACTGAAGCTTTCTTT